Included here is one T cell receptor beta chain sequence, with context. The sample comes from a study of blood T cell repertoires in COVID-19. Background on the study: Acute and convalescent COVID-19 samples came from the United States, Italy and Spain. PBMCs, B-cell-depleted T cells, or T cells were the source of the cDNA or gDNA that made up the material.

Per the original methods: Reference gene primer amplification yielded estimated nucleated cell counts. Measured with immunoSEQ multiplex PCR; TCRdb has only the in-frame clones, and not every one. V and J calls and clone size are given by that table; D and trimming were obtained from the DNA. The table lists around 28,000 clones, 80% to 90% of them singletons, with over 40% in the top ten. The CDR3 loop spans 12 amino acids. The V end was cut by 7 bases, the J end by 0 bases, with 7 bases between. Sequencing used peripheral blood. V is TRBV12-3 or TRBV12-4 and J is TRBJ2-7; the D gene is possibly TRBD1 (6 bases). This TCR derives from a human donor with acute or convalescent COVID-19. The donor label of this sample is uncertain. CDR3 sequence: CASKGDSYEQYF. The DNA of the CDR3 is TGTGCCAGCAAGGGGGACTCCTACGAGCAGTACTTC.